The source of this T cell receptor beta chain is a study of blood T cell repertoires in COVID-19. Overall study: Some COVID-19 samples were acute and others convalescent; all came from the United States, Italy and Spain.

Germline assignment: CDR1 LNHDA and CDR2 SQIVND (reference sequence). With 3 bases clipped from V and 3 bases from J, the junction kept 5 bases outside the gene matches. The CDR3 totals 15 residues. Clones were sequenced by immunoSEQ multiplex PCR, and TCRdb holds only the in-frame ones, with some missing. In the table there are 200,000 to 300,000 clones, 70% to 85% of which are singletons. The sequenced sample consisted of peripheral blood. The chain uses TRBV19 and TRBJ1-2, with 9 bases that match TRBD1. This clonotype originated in a woman of 80 years or more with acute or convalescent COVID-19. In DNA, the CDR3 is TGTGCCAGTAGTATTCTACAGGGGGCGGACTATGGCTACACCTTC. This encodes CASSILQGADYGYTF.